This T cell receptor beta chain was captured by sequencing in a study of PD-L1 blockade in urothelial cancer (dated by TCRdb to 2017 to 2019). In the study overall: All patients started therapy in the mid-2010s and received atezolizumab 1,200 mg intravenously every 3 weeks. About 90% of the roughly 29 patients were identified as males with urothelial cancer of bladder origin, and a prior smoking history was reported by 18 of 29 patients. The study was an exploratory multi-omic analysis of somatic, immune and clinical correlates of response to PD-L1 blockade with atezolizumab in urothelial cancer. Durable clinical benefit meant progression-free survival longer than 6 months, and TCR features were also tested against progression-free and overall survival. Some 30 patients had pretreatment blood TCR-seq, about 24 had at least one posttreatment blood collection, and about 24 had tumor TCR-seq. Pretreatment tumor samples, along with matched peripheral blood collected serially before and after atezolizumab treatment, underwent TCR sequencing. A median of 141,255 T cells and just over 80,000 unique TCRs was obtained from blood samples, and a median clonality of around 0.08 was observed. Blood samples were analyzed 3 weeks after the start of treatment (second dose) and 6 weeks after the start of treatment. An ECOG performance status of 0 or 1 was recorded for the patients, and 0 to 3 prior chemotherapy regimens had been received by the patients. In the same patients who had TCR sequencing, pretreatment tumors also underwent whole exome sequencing and RNA sequencing. Eight to ten patients achieved durable clinical benefit and about 22 did not. Here is what the overall study found, with its caveats: Because the sample size was small (n ≈ 29) and many of the analyses were exploratory, the results are meant to be hypothesis-generating. Patients with durable benefit showed greater expansion of tumor-associated TCR clones in peripheral blood 3 weeks after starting treatment (n ≈ 21, p = 0.022). A pretreatment peripheral blood TCR clonality below the median was linked to improved progression-free and overall survival.

The CDR3 runs 15 amino acids, cysteine and phenylalanine included. Only the CDR3 DNA is retained, 45 bases long and in frame from the first base. Unmatched junction bases come to 9, with V trimmed by 7 bases and J by 6 bases. CDR1 SGDLS and CDR2 YYNGEE are derived from the germline V gene. Synthetic TCR analog templates were spiked into each PCR to estimate absolute template abundance from read counts. The immunoSEQ assay was used to amplify TCRbeta CDR3 regions from genomic DNA with bias-controlled V and J gene primers. Sequencing of rearranged TCRbeta segments was done at approximately 20X coverage. On the authors' methods: Clustering was used to correct sequencing errors, and CDR3s were annotated against IMGT so that V, D and J genes could be assigned. Downstream analyses used only productive TCRbeta rearrangements, leaving out any out-of-frame or stop-codon sequences. Clonality was computed as one minus Shannon entropy normalized by the log of the number of unique productive sequences. Fisher's exact test with Benjamini-Hochberg correction, at a threshold of adjusted p below 0.01, was used to find clones that differed between time points or between blood and tumor. TCRdb's version of the immuneACCESS table is confined to in-frame rearrangements and falls short of the full clone set. An unresolved V gene accounts for under half of the shortfall where checked; the remainder is of unknown origin. V, J and clone size reflect that table, while D and trimming were determined from the DNA. In all, the sample holds 35,000 to 40,000 clones, and 75% to 90% of those were seen once. Roughly a quarter of the sample goes to the ten largest clones.

The intended sense of this specimen's time point label: peripheral blood 6 weeks after treatment start. The cohort comprised 29 patients with locally advanced or metastatic urothelial carcinoma treated at Memorial Sloan Kettering on a trial protocol. Peripheral blood mononuclear cells were collected pretreatment and during treatment, with between 1 and 8 total time points obtained per patient. The Qiagen DNeasy Blood extraction kit was used to purify genomic DNA from total PBMCs and from tumor samples. PBMCs were collected pretreatment and during treatment and were isolated and stored as previously described. This clone was found once. Its binding antigen is unknown. No qualities accompany the bases; no much larger clone lies one base away.

The chain was built from TRBV9 and TRBJ2-5; 13 nucleotides in the junction match TRBD2. The clonotype comes from a man in his 60s with urothelial cancer. The starting material was PBMCs, obtained around atezolizumab (anti-PD-L1) treatment. This receptor carries the CDR3 CASSRTSGGGKTQYF. The bases read TGTGCCAGCTCAAGGACTAGCGGGGGTGGGAAGACCCAGTACTTC.